This TCR beta chain derives from a study of T cell responses to AZD1222 COVID-19 vaccine. J gave up 2 bases and V 5 bases, and 6 bases lay outside the gene matches. This CDR3 region has 14 residues. From germline, CDR1 is GTSNPN and CDR2 SVGIG (reference sequence). Assay used: immunoSEQ multiplex PCR; TCRdb lists only in-frame clones, some missing. The sample has roughly 200,000 clones; 91% are singletons. Samples with a second dose at about 4 or about 12 weeks were pooled together. Comment on this clone: Its target is unknown.

Whole-study results and caveats: Females outnumbered males among donors, who were mostly white British; clonal diversity was possibly underestimated. Targets within unmutated variant regions were reportedly found for nearly half of spike-specific TCRs. When two AZD1222 doses had been given, Spike-specific TCR breadth and depth rose.

The sample here was peripheral blood, taken 28 days after the second AZD1222 dose. The rearrangement joins TRBV30 to TRBJ1-2; 9 nucleotides align to TRBD1. The TCR sequence derives from an adult who received the AZD1222 COVID-19 vaccine. The CDR3 bases are TGTGCCTGGGGGGGGACAGGGTGGAACTATGGCTACACCTTC. Translated: CAWGGTGWNYGYTF.